This is a list of T cell receptor beta chains from one sample in a study of vaccination and CD4 T cells after COVID-19. Their antigen targets remain unknown. TCRdb recomputed calls from the PCR reads with MiXCR, one row per CDR3 protein. The sample carries approximately 25,000 distinct CDR3 sequences, roughly 31% recorded once. The input for sequencing was CD4+ T cells from blood, cultured in vitro, taken about 7 months after SARS-CoV-2 vaccination. Receptor source: a human donor who had recovered from COVID-19. CDR3s include the opening cysteine and the closing phenylalanine or tryptophan. A D gene is named only where the DNA matches it firmly. Expanded clones are given a class, and other clones once, few, many or no size at all.

d_call: .; j_call: TRBJ2-7; clone_size: .; v_call: TRBV28; cdr3_aa: CASSSGLILAYEQYF; cdr3_nt: TGTGCCAGCAGTTCAGGACTGATCCTAGCCTACGAGCAGTACTTC
d_call: .; j_call: TRBJ2-5; clone_size: .; v_call: TRBV29-1; cdr3_aa: CSVEPPGGQETQYF; cdr3_nt: TGCAGCGTTGAACCCCCCGGGGGACAAGAGACCCAGTACTTC
d_call: .; j_call: TRBJ1-2; clone_size: few; v_call: TRBV20-1; cdr3_aa: CSASGGVYGYTF; cdr3_nt: TGCAGTGCTAGTGGCGGGGTCTATGGCTACACCTTC
d_call: TRBD2; j_call: TRBJ2-5; clone_size: few; v_call: TRBV10-1; cdr3_aa: CASSAGRGKETQYF; cdr3_nt: TGCGCCAGCAGTGCGGGGAGGGGCAAGGAGACCCAGTACTTC
d_call: .; j_call: TRBJ1-1; clone_size: few; v_call: TRBV24-1; cdr3_aa: CATSDWGDTEAFF; cdr3_nt: TGTGCCACCAGTGATTGGGGAGACACTGAAGCTTTCTTT
d_call: TRBD2; j_call: TRBJ2-5; clone_size: many; v_call: TRBV20-1; cdr3_aa: CSASRLAGSQETQYF; cdr3_nt: TGCAGTGCTAGTCGTCTAGCGGGTTCCCAAGAGACCCAGTACTTC
d_call: .; j_call: TRBJ1-1; clone_size: .; v_call: TRBV19; cdr3_aa: CASRRQVNTEAFF; cdr3_nt: TGTGCCAGTAGGAGACAGGTGAACACTGAAGCTTTCTTT
d_call: TRBD1; j_call: TRBJ2-5; clone_size: few; v_call: TRBV6-1; cdr3_aa: CASSRPGQGWETQYF; cdr3_nt: TGTGCCAGCAGCAGACCGGGACAGGGCTGGGAGACCCAGTACTTC
d_call: .; j_call: TRBJ2-2; clone_size: once; v_call: TRBV7-2; cdr3_aa: CASSLSFGGGELFF; cdr3_nt: TGTGCCAGCAGCTTATCGTTCGGAGGAGGGGAGCTGTTTTTT
d_call: .; j_call: TRBJ2-3; clone_size: .; v_call: TRBV7-2; cdr3_aa: CASSLVRQGTDTQYF; cdr3_nt: TGTGCCAGCAGCTTAGTAAGGCAGGGCACAGATACGCAGTATTTT
d_call: .; j_call: TRBJ2-5; clone_size: few; v_call: TRBV6-5; cdr3_aa: CASSLEIQETQYF; cdr3_nt: TGTGCCAGCAGTTTGGAGATCCAAGAGACCCAGTACTTC
d_call: .; j_call: TRBJ2-7; clone_size: many; v_call: TRBV6-1; cdr3_aa: CASSTLSGSKEVSYEQYF; cdr3_nt: TGTGCCAGCAGTACCCTTTCAGGCTCTAAGGAGGTGTCCTACGAGCAGTACTTC
d_call: TRBD2; j_call: TRBJ2-3; clone_size: .; v_call: TRBV7-9; cdr3_aa: CASSPGGYTDTQYF; cdr3_nt: TGTGCCAGCAGCCCCGGGGGGTACACAGATACGCAGTATTTT
d_call: .; j_call: TRBJ2-1; clone_size: .; v_call: TRBV28; cdr3_aa: CASRLDSPSSYNEQFF; cdr3_nt: TGTGCCAGCCGGTTGGACAGCCCAAGCTCCTACAATGAGCAGTTCTTC
d_call: TRBD2; j_call: TRBJ2-6; clone_size: medium-sized; v_call: TRBV7-3; cdr3_aa: CASSLSAGAGANVLTF; cdr3_nt: TGTGCCAGCAGCTTATCGGCGGGAGCTGGGGCCAACGTCCTGACTTTC
d_call: .; j_call: TRBJ2-5; clone_size: .; v_call: TRBV19; cdr3_aa: CASSIGASQETQYF; cdr3_nt: TGTGCCAGTAGTATAGGGGCCAGCCAAGAGACCCAGTACTTC
d_call: .; j_call: TRBJ2-7; clone_size: few; v_call: TRBV18; cdr3_aa: CASSPGGRPYEQYF; cdr3_nt: TGTGCCAGCTCACCCGGGGGGCGACCCTACGAGCAGTACTTC
d_call: TRBD2; j_call: TRBJ2-7; clone_size: few; v_call: TRBV27; cdr3_aa: CASRGSGRNEQYF; cdr3_nt: TGTGCCAGCAGAGGTAGCGGGAGAAACGAGCAGTACTTC
d_call: .; j_call: TRBJ2-1; clone_size: few; v_call: TRBV19; cdr3_aa: CASSPGWGSGASYNEQFF; cdr3_nt: TGTGCCAGTAGTCCAGGATGGGGTTCGGGAGCGTCATACAATGAGCAGTTCTTC
d_call: .; j_call: TRBJ2-7; clone_size: .; v_call: TRBV27; cdr3_aa: CASSPPGLGSGEQYF; cdr3_nt: TGTGCCAGCAGTCCTCCGGGACTCGGGTCCGGGGAGCAGTACTTC
d_call: .; j_call: TRBJ1-6; clone_size: .; v_call: TRBV4-1; cdr3_aa: CASSQDPNSPLHF; cdr3_nt: TGCGCCAGCAGCCAAGACCCCAATTCACCCCTCCACTTT
d_call: .; j_call: TRBJ2-7; clone_size: few; v_call: TRBV28; cdr3_aa: CASSLSGYNDEQYF; cdr3_nt: TGTGCCAGCAGTTTATCAGGGTACAACGACGAGCAGTACTTC
d_call: .; j_call: TRBJ2-5; clone_size: few; v_call: TRBV4-3; cdr3_aa: CASSQDGGIQETQYF; cdr3_nt: TGCGCCAGCAGCCAAGATGGTGGCATTCAAGAGACCCAGTACTTC
d_call: .; j_call: TRBJ1-5; clone_size: few; v_call: TRBV6-1; cdr3_aa: CASSLIGGNQPQHF; cdr3_nt: TGTGCCAGCAGTCTAATAGGGGGAAATCAGCCCCAGCATTTT
d_call: .; j_call: TRBJ1-1; clone_size: .; v_call: TRBV20-1; cdr3_aa: CSAREGGTEAFF; cdr3_nt: TGCAGTGCTAGGGAGGGTGGGACTGAAGCTTTCTTT
d_call: .; j_call: TRBJ2-5; clone_size: .; v_call: TRBV20-1; cdr3_aa: CSASSETQYF; cdr3_nt: TGCAGTGCTAGTTCCGAGACCCAGTACTTC
d_call: .; j_call: TRBJ2-5; clone_size: few; v_call: TRBV7-9; cdr3_aa: CASSSNPGQETQYF; cdr3_nt: TGTGCCAGCAGCTCGAACCCGGGGCAAGAGACCCAGTACTTC
d_call: .; j_call: TRBJ1-5; clone_size: .; v_call: TRBV7-9; cdr3_aa: CASSSRDGSNQPQHF; cdr3_nt: TGTGCCAGCAGCTCGCGGGACGGAAGCAATCAGCCCCAGCATTTT
d_call: .; j_call: TRBJ2-1; clone_size: .; v_call: TRBV10-3; cdr3_aa: CAISEYSNEQFF; cdr3_nt: TGTGCCATCAGTGAGTACTCCAATGAGCAGTTCTTC
d_call: .; j_call: TRBJ2-7; clone_size: .; v_call: TRBV18; cdr3_aa: CASSPFKGVSYEQYF; cdr3_nt: TGTGCCAGCTCACCCTTTAAGGGGGTATCCTACGAGCAGTACTTC
d_call: .; j_call: TRBJ1-5; clone_size: few; v_call: TRBV28; cdr3_aa: CASRPSLGQPQHF; cdr3_nt: TGTGCCAGCAGGCCCTCGTTAGGACAGCCCCAGCATTTT
d_call: .; j_call: TRBJ1-2; clone_size: .; v_call: TRBV27; cdr3_aa: CASRKVDGSYGYTF; cdr3_nt: TGTGCCAGCAGGAAAGTGGACGGCAGCTATGGCTACACCTTC
d_call: .; j_call: TRBJ1-5; clone_size: once; v_call: TRBV23-1; cdr3_aa: CASSQDTFYSNQPQHF; cdr3_nt: TGCGCCAGCAGTCAAGACACCTTCTATAGCAATCAGCCCCAGCATTTT
d_call: TRBD2; j_call: TRBJ2-3; clone_size: .; v_call: TRBV2; cdr3_aa: CASRALAGGTDTQYF; cdr3_nt: TGTGCCAGCAGGGCACTAGCGGGAGGCACAGATACGCAGTATTTT
d_call: .; j_call: TRBJ2-5; clone_size: .; v_call: TRBV6-4; cdr3_aa: CASTFTGRFQETQYF; cdr3_nt: TGTGCCAGCACTTTCACCGGGCGGTTCCAAGAGACCCAGTACTTC
d_call: .; j_call: TRBJ2-1; clone_size: .; v_call: TRBV18; cdr3_aa: CASSPGRSNEQFF; cdr3_nt: TGTGCCAGCTCACCAGGCAGGAGTAATGAGCAGTTCTTC
d_call: .; j_call: TRBJ2-1; clone_size: few; v_call: TRBV7-9; cdr3_aa: CASSFHGDEQFF; cdr3_nt: TGTGCCAGCAGCTTTCACGGGGATGAGCAGTTCTTC
d_call: TRBD2; j_call: TRBJ2-7; clone_size: few; v_call: TRBV27; cdr3_aa: CASSLSGLAVPYEQYF; cdr3_nt: TGTGCCAGCAGTTTATCCGGACTAGCGGTCCCCTACGAGCAGTACTTC
d_call: TRBD2; j_call: TRBJ2-7; clone_size: .; v_call: TRBV29-1; cdr3_aa: CSVEGLAGGPSSAEQYF; cdr3_nt: TGCAGCGTTGAGGGACTAGCGGGAGGGCCATCCTCCGCCGAGCAGTACTTC
d_call: .; j_call: TRBJ2-4; clone_size: few; v_call: TRBV27; cdr3_aa: CASTYHQYF; cdr3_nt: TGTGCCAGCACATACCATCAGTACTTC
d_call: TRBD2; j_call: TRBJ2-1; clone_size: few; v_call: TRBV6-1; cdr3_aa: CASTAGEVEQFF; cdr3_nt: TGTGCCAGCACAGCGGGAGAGGTTGAGCAGTTCTTC